Reported below is one TCR beta chain. The antigen it binds to is not known. It has no much larger one-base neighbor in the sample; base qualities were not kept. These data come from a study of blood T cell repertoires in COVID-19 (dated by TCRdb to the early 2020s). For context, the study as a whole: Collaborator samples came from the United States, Italy and Spain and covered acute and convalescent phases of COVID-19. The material from the prospective study consisted of cDNA or gDNA derived from T cells, B-cell-depleted T cells, or PBMCs. Subjects who had been exposed to COVID-19, were actively infected with it, or had recovered from it provided the deeply sampled blood TCRbeta repertoires that made up the dataset. The repertoires were made available in a free public database intended to serve as a resource for research on the immune response to SARS-CoV-2. The samples were drawn from the first 160 participants of the ongoing ImmuneRACE study and from over a thousand subjects provided by 6 global collaborators. Nearly every sample came with metadata listing a de-identified subject ID, COVID-19 status, age in years and sex. Where HLA class I and class II types were available, the types were taken from metadata supplied by the sample provider, not from assay-based typing.

General findings and caveats noted by the study authors: The amount of clinical and demographic metadata varied by source and participant and was provided uncurated.

CDR1 and CDR2 are read off the germline V gene (reference sequence) as SGHKS and YYEKEE. V was cut back by 1 base and J by 3 bases, leaving a gap of 2 bases between them. CDR3 length: 11 amino acids, cysteine to phenylalanine. The kept DNA is CDR3 alone, 33 bases in frame from the first base. The immunoSEQ Assay, a bias-controlled multiplex PCR, was used to amplify TCRbeta CDR3 regions from genomic DNA. The study's own analysis went as follows. The number of nucleated cells in each sample was estimated from the amplification of reference gene primers within the assay. To quantify the absolute abundance of each unique TCRbeta CDR3 rearrangement, sequence reads were collapsed and filtered. For each sample, productive Simpson clonality was calculated as the square root of Simpson's diversity index over productive rearrangements. Drawn from immuneACCESS, this table holds only the in-frame rearrangements with V and J called that TCRdb kept. Clones are partly lost; checked studies trace under half to an unresolved V gene and leave the rest unexplained. V and J calls and clone size are those listed in that table; D and trimming were worked out from the DNA. Across this sample there are a few hundred thousand clones, with around 86% seen only once. The ten most abundant clones make up 10% to 15% of the sample.

Collaborating institutions collected whole blood in K2EDTA tubes following their own protocols. For TCRbeta analysis, collaborators shipped samples in one of three forms: frozen whole blood, isolated PBMCs, or DNA extracted from either of those sample types. In this chain, TRBV5-5 is recombined with TRBJ2-7, with no confidently assigned D gene. The source material was peripheral blood. This clonotype was sampled from an elderly man with acute or convalescent COVID-19. The DNA sequence reads TGTGCCAGCAGCTTGCACTACGAGCAGTACTTC. This sequence encodes CASSLHYEQYF.